The next 30 T cell receptor beta chains were all read from a single sample in a study of regulatory T cells in long-lasting Graves disease. In building TCR beta libraries, iRepertoire HTBI primers were used together with Arm-PCR of CDR3 regions. TCRdb fed the multiplex PCR reads into MiXCR, producing one record per CDR3 protein. The sample includes 400,000 to 500,000 distinct CDR3 sequences, roughly 15% of them seen just once. The sample's time point: newly diagnosed GD, antithyroid drugs for less than 3 months. TCR sequences were obtained from RNA taken from PBMCs. These data are also associated with another study on T cells in Graves' hyperthyroidism and ophthalmopathy.

The sample consisted of peripheral blood mononuclear cells (PBMCs), taken at new diagnosis, from a patient treated with antithyroid drugs. The receptors derive from a woman in her 30s with Graves disease.

This clonotype has a handful of counts. The chain links TRBV6-2 or TRBV6-3 to TRBJ1-1; D not certain. The V end was cut by 5 bases, the J end by 5 bases, with 12 bases between. The germline V gene encodes CDR1 MNHEY and CDR2 SVGEGT. The CDR3 spans 13 residues. The CDR3 region is CASSPEVGTEAFF. The CDR3 nucleotides are TGTGCCAGCAGTCCGGAGGTAGGGACTGAAGCTTTCTTT.

The genes are TRBV20-1 and TRBJ2-5, with 9 bases lining up with TRBD1. Germline V gene data show CDR1 as DFQATT and CDR2 as SNEGSKA (reference sequence). V trimming: 7 bases; J trimming: 5 bases; junction bases outside the gene matches: 5. The CDR3 is 12 residues long. The DNA of the CDR3 is TGCAGTGGGGGGACAGGGACGGAGACCCAGTACTTC. This gives the protein CSGGTGTETQYF.

J is TRBJ2-3 and V is TRBV5-1, with a tentative D call TRBD2 (6 bases). The CDR3 covers 15 residues. From germline, CDR1 is SGHRS and CDR2 YFSETQ. Deletions cut 2 bases from V and 6 bases from J, with 16 bases between. The CDR3 region has the DNA TGCGCCAGCAGCTTCAATCCGGGAGTCACCGATACGCAGTATTTT. Translation: CASSFNPGVTDTQYF.

This clonotype was counted ten times or more. The chain employs TRBV11-1 and TRBJ1-1; D unresolved. Looked up from germline, CDR1 is SGHAT and CDR2 is FQDESV (reference sequence). Trimming left V 3 bases short and J 5 bases short, with 10 bases between. The CDR3 contains 13 residues. CDR3: CASSFRISTEAFF. In nucleotides, the CDR3 is TGTGCCAGCAGCTTCCGAATAAGTACTGAAGCTTTCTTT.

CDR3: CASSQVRAPAGELFF. The CDR3, as DNA: TGTGCCAGCAGCCAAGTAAGAGCGCCAGCCGGGGAGCTGTTTTTT. The genes are TRBV14 and TRBJ2-2, with D unresolved. Germline lookup yields CDR1 SGHDN and CDR2 FVKESK. V lost 1 base and J 6 bases, leaving 12 bases between the germline ends. This CDR3 region has 15 residues.

This clonotype was counted at least ten times. The J gene is TRBJ1-1, the V gene TRBV5-1, with D perhaps TRBD1 (6 bases). Germline V gene lookup returns CDR1 SGHRS and CDR2 YFSETQ. The CDR3 is made up of 16 amino acids. V was shortened by 2 bases and J by 4 bases, with 18 bases between the two germline ends. The CDR3, as DNA: TGCGCCAGCAGCTTTGGGGGGCGAGGGATAAGCACTGAAGCTTTCTTT. Translating it yields CASSFGGRGISTEAFF.

This clonotype has a handful of counts. The chain recombines TRBV9 with TRBJ2-2; D not resolved. V lost 4 bases and J lost 0, with 16 bases in between. In germline, CDR1 is SGDLS, CDR2 YYNGEE. The CDR3 consists of 17 residues. CDR3 sequence (DNA): TGTGCCAGCAGCTTCCACCCGGACGGAGCGAACACCGGGGAGCTGTTTTTT. Amino acids: CASSFHPDGANTGELFF.

This clonotype was observed at least ten times. The chain recombines TRBV9 with TRBJ2-5; 10 positions agree with TRBD2. CDR1 and CDR2 (germline): SGDLS, YYNGEE. Trimming cost V 0 bases and J 4 bases; bases outside gene matches: 0. This CDR3 contains 14 residues. The CDR3 DNA follows: TGTGCCAGCAGCGTAGGACTAGCGGGAGAGACCCAGTACTTC. Its translation is CASSVGLAGETQYF.

This chain joins TRBV4-1 and TRBJ2-5; D is unclear. CDR1 MGHRA and CDR2 YSYEKL come from the germline V gene. The CDR3 has 14 amino acids. With 1 base removed from V and 4 bases from J, the gap between germline ends came to 10 bases. In DNA, the CDR3 is TGCGCCAGCAGCCAAGGCAAATCATCAGAGACCCAGTACTTC. Translation: CASSQGKSSETQYF.

Points on this clonotype: This could be a read error, since a much larger clone is one nucleotide away. The chain carries TRBV28 and TRBJ2-1, with 9 nucleotides matching TRBD1. There are 15 residues in the CDR3. Germline CDR1 reads MDHEN; CDR2 reads SYDVKM. The J segment lost 4 bases and the V segment lost 3 bases, leaving 4 bases of the junction unmatched. The CDR3 nucleotides are TGTGCCAGCAGTTTTCCCGGGACAGGGTACAATGAGCAGTTCTTC. Translating it yields CASSFPGTGYNEQFF.

This clonotype was counted at least ten times. V usage is TRBV6-9 and J usage is TRBJ2-1; no clear D gene. Trimming cost V 3 bases and J 2 bases, with 11 bases left between them. This CDR3 region has 15 residues. Germline V lookup: CDR1 MNHGY, CDR2 SVAAGI. CDR3 in amino acids: CASSYAADAYNEQFF. The CDR3 DNA reads TGTGCCAGCAGTTACGCGGCGGACGCCTACAATGAGCAGTTCTTC.

Ten or more counts support this clonotype. The V call is TRBV18, the J call TRBJ2-1; D call uncertain. V was clipped by 1 base and J by 5 bases, with 15 bases between them. The germline CDR1 and CDR2 sequences are KGHSH and LQKENI. The CDR3 has 16 amino acids. CDR3 residues: CASSPQGFISHNEQFF. Here the CDR3 DNA reads TGTGCCAGCTCACCACAGGGATTTATTTCCCACAATGAGCAGTTCTTC. Together with reference TRBV18 and TRBJ2-1, the CDR3 gives the full variable domain: NAGVMQNPRHLVRRRGQEARLRCSPMKGHSHVYWYRQLPEEGLKFMVYLQKENIIDESGMPKERFSAEFPKEGPSILRIQQVVRGDSAAYFCASSPQGFISHNEQFFGPGTRLTVL.

The chain carries TRBV4-3 and TRBJ2-7, with D hard to call. CDR3 length equals 15 residues. Trimming took 0 bases from V and 4 from J, leaving 13 bases between them. From germline, CDR1 is LGHNA and CDR2 YSLEER. The CDR3 spells CASSQDRKTAYEQYF. CDR3 sequence (DNA): TGCGCCAGCAGCCAAGATCGAAAAACAGCGTACGAGCAGTACTTC.

A few counts support this clonotype. The V gene is TRBV3-1, the J gene TRBJ1-4, with D possibly TRBD1 on 6 matching bases. The CDR3 is made up of 13 amino acids. V was trimmed by 7 bases and J by 12 bases, leaving 18 bases between them. CDR1 and CDR2 from the germline V gene are LGHDT and YNNKEL (reference sequence). The chain's CDR3 is CASMDLGGGELFF. The CDR3, as DNA: TGTGCCAGCATGGATCTTGGCGGGGGCGAACTGTTTTTT.

Comments on this clonotype: Only one base separates this from a far larger clonotype, so it likely reflects a read error. The genes are TRBV28 and TRBJ2-3; 10 nucleotides align to TRBD2. CDR1 and CDR2 from the germline V gene are MDHEN and SYDVKM. CDR3 length: 17 amino acids. After removal of 6 bases from V and 2 bases from J, the junction contained 11 bases not matched to a gene. The CDR3 region is CASSPRGTSGNTDTQYF. DNA of the CDR3: TGTGCCAGCAGCCCTCGGGGTACTAGCGGGAACACAGATACGCAGTATTTT.

This clonotype has more than one count but fewer than ten. V gene TRBV5-4 combines with J gene TRBJ1-4, with TRBD1 as a possible D gene (6 bases). The CDR3 has 16 residues. V gave up 2 bases and J gave up 8 bases, with 19 bases separating them. The germline gives CDR1 SGHNT, CDR2 YYREEE (reference sequence). DNA of the CDR3: TGTGCCAGCAGCTTCCCGAACGGGGGCGGCGGAGAAAAACTGTTTTTT. It codes for CASSFPNGGGGEKLFF.

This clonotype was seen many times. The CDR3 loop is CASSLRSVTGELFF. DNA for the CDR3: TGTGCCAGCAGCTTACGAAGCGTAACCGGGGAGCTGTTTTTT. This chain links TRBV7-3 with TRBJ2-2; D remains ambiguous. CDR1 SGHTA and CDR2 FQGTGA come from the germline V gene. This CDR3 is built from 14 residues. Trimming pared 2 bases from V and 5 bases from J, leaving 9 bases between.

This clonotype showed up many times. This chain uses TRBV7-9 with TRBJ2-7, with D uncertain. V shed 3 bases and J shed 3 bases, with 9 bases lying between them. The CDR3 runs to 13 residues. Germline-derived CDR1 and CDR2 are SEHNR and FQNEAQ (reference sequence). Here the CDR3 reads CASSFINSYEQYF. DNA for the CDR3: TGTGCCAGCAGCTTCATCAATAGCTACGAGCAGTACTTC.

V and J are TRBV27 and TRBJ2-4, with D possibly TRBD2 on 6 matching bases. CDR3 size: 14 residues. V lost 6 bases, J lost 1 base, and 10 bases lay in between. CDR1 MNHEY and CDR2 SMNVEV come from the germline V gene (reference sequence). This CDR3 is CASSPRGAKNIQYF. The CDR3 DNA is TGTGCCAGCAGCCCTCGGGGGGCCAAAAACATTCAGTACTTC.

This clonotype was found many times. This rearrangement joins TRBV2 to TRBJ2-1; 7 bases agree with TRBD2. J was trimmed by 7 bases and V by 2 bases; bases with no gene match: 5. The CDR3 runs to 14 residues. Germline V gives CDR1 SNHLY, CDR2 FYNNEI. DNA of the CDR3: TGTGCCAGCAGTGAACTAGCGGCCTTTAATGAGCAGTTCTTC. Its translation: CASSELAAFNEQFF.

The gene calls are TRBV27 and TRBJ2-2, with 10 bases matching TRBD1. Per germline, CDR1 MNHEY and CDR2 SMNVEV (reference sequence). V shed 4 bases, J shed 8 bases, and the junction held 4 bases outside the gene matches. The CDR3 contains 14 residues. This chain's CDR3 is CASSSTGGGGELFF. DNA for the CDR3: TGTGCCAGCAGTTCGACAGGGGGCGGGGGGGAGCTGTTTTTT.

This clonotype was recorded many times. The gene calls are TRBV28 and TRBJ1-2; D is perhaps TRBD1 (5 bases). This CDR3 contains 13 residues. V was cut by 6 bases and J by 4 bases, with 12 bases left in between. Germline-derived CDR1 and CDR2 are MDHEN and SYDVKM. The CDR3 reads CASSLWGFYGYTF. In nucleotides, the CDR3 is TGTGCCAGCAGCCTCTGGGGGTTCTATGGCTACACCTTC.

This clonotype has just a few counts. The chain has TRBV6-4 and TRBJ2-3, with D unresolved. The ends were cut back, 2 bases at V and 10 bases at J, with 13 bases in the middle. The CDR3 extends over 13 amino acids. CDR1 MRHNA and CDR2 SNTAGT come from the germline V gene. This CDR3 is CASSDAVGQPQYF. CDR3 coding DNA: TGTGCCAGCAGTGACGCGGTGGGTCAGCCGCAGTATTTT.

The chain recombines TRBV28 with TRBJ2-7, with TRBD1 identical over 10 bases. The CDR3 length is 19 residues. Per the germline V gene, CDR1 is MDHEN and CDR2 is SYDVKM. The ends lost 3 bases at V and 1 base at J; junction bases unmatched: 15. CDR3 region: CASSFPGTGDQAWSYEQYF. For the CDR3, the DNA is TGTGCCAGCAGTTTCCCCGGGACAGGGGACCAGGCGTGGTCCTACGAGCAGTACTTC.

This chain uses TRBV12-3 or TRBV12-4 with TRBJ1-1; 7 bases align to TRBD1. J lost 1 base, V lost 5 bases, and 7 bases had no gene match. The CDR3 is made up of 15 amino acids. CDR3 nucleotides: TGTGCCAGCAGTAGAAACAGGGGCCGGAACACTGAAGCTTTCTTT. It translates to CASSRNRGRNTEAFF.

This clonotype was seen repeatedly, ten times or more. The CDR3 here is CASSLGRGSGYTF. Here the CDR3 DNA reads TGTGCCAGCAGTTTGGGCCGGGGTAGTGGCTACACCTTC. This sequence joins TRBV28 and TRBJ1-2; D is ambiguous. V dropped 3 bases and J dropped 7 bases, with 12 bases sitting between them. The CDR3 has 13 amino acids. CDR1 is MDHEN and CDR2 is SYDVKM in the germline V gene.

This clonotype was counted many times. The chain combines TRBV20-1 with TRBJ1-2, with TRBD1 identical over 10 bases. With 6 bases clipped from V and 5 bases from J, the junction kept 12 bases outside the gene matches. There are 15 residues in the CDR3. Germline V gene lookup returns CDR1 DFQATT and CDR2 SNEGSKA (reference sequence). CDR3 coding DNA: TGCAGTGCCCCAAAAGGGACGGGACAGGGGTATGGCTACACCTTC. The encoded protein is CSAPKGTGQGYGYTF.

This clonotype was detected a few times. The CDR3 region has the DNA TGTGCCAGCACTGACTACGCTTCCACCGGGGAGCTGTTTTTT. This sequence encodes CASTDYASTGELFF. The chain has TRBV6-1 and TRBJ2-2, with a weak D call TRBD2 (5 bases). From germline, CDR1 is MNHNS and CDR2 SASEGT. This CDR3 has 14 amino acids. The V gene lost 7 bases and the J gene lost 4 bases, with 13 bases spanning the gap.

The chain uses TRBV6-2 or TRBV6-3 and TRBJ1-3; 7 bases map to TRBD1. J was trimmed by 4 bases and V by 1 base; bases with no gene match: 4. Germline CDR1 MNHEY, CDR2 SVGEGT. The CDR3 length is 15 residues. CDR3 sequence: CASSYFTGVGNTIYF. As DNA, the CDR3 is TGTGCCAGCAGTTACTTTACAGGGGTCGGAAACACCATATATTTT.

This clonotype was seen repeatedly, ten times or more. The J gene is TRBJ1-5, the V gene TRBV30, with TRBD1 as a possible D gene (6 bases). Trimming took off 0 bases at V and 2 bases at J, with 17 bases between the two ends. CDR1 GTSNPN and CDR2 SVGIG come from the germline V gene (reference sequence). CDR3 length: 17 residues. In DNA form, the CDR3 reads TGTGCCTGGAGTGTACGGGGCAGGGGAGAGGGCAATCAGCCCCAGCATTTT. Translated, it gives CAWSVRGRGEGNQPQHF. Full variable domain (missing parts from reference TRBV30 and TRBJ1-5): SQTIHQWPATLVQPVGSPLSLECTVEGTSNPNLYWYRQAAGRGLQLLFYSVGIGQISSEVPQNLSASRPQDRQFILSSKKLLLSDSGFYLCAWSVRGRGEGNQPQHFGDGTRLSIL.